The source of this TCR beta chain is a study of blood T cell repertoires in COVID-19. Clones were sequenced by immunoSEQ multiplex PCR, and TCRdb holds only the in-frame ones, with some missing. There are roughly 300,000 clones in the sample; 83% occur only once, and approximately 10% lies in the top ten. This CDR3 has 15 amino acids. Trimming cost V 4 bases and J 6 bases; bases outside gene matches: 10. Germline V CDR1 and CDR2: ENHRY, SYGVKD. This sequence originates from a woman between 50 and 59 years old who had recovered from COVID-19. Sequences were obtained from peripheral blood. This chain uses TRBV10-3 with TRBJ1-1; 8 bases align to TRBD1. The CDR3 coding sequence is TGTGCCATCAGTGGGGTGACAGGGGTTGAGTCTGAAGCTTTCTTT. Its protein is CAISGVTGVESEAFF.